The clone carrying this T cell receptor (beta chain) was seen a single time. This sample is drawn from a study of blood T cell repertoires in COVID-19. On the study more broadly: Whether acute or convalescent, the COVID-19 samples came from the United States, Italy and Spain. Sources were T cells, B-cell-depleted T cells, or PBMCs; the material itself was cDNA or gDNA.

Germline CDR1 reads SGHNT; CDR2 reads YYREEE (reference sequence). This CDR3 has 14 residues. V lost 4 bases, J lost 4 bases, and 12 bases lay in between. Authors' methods: Nucleated cell counts were estimated from reference gene primer amplification. The repertoire was sequenced with immunoSEQ multiplex PCR; TCRdb's copy has only in-frame clones and lacks some. V, J and clone size derive from that table, while D and trimming were established from the DNA sequence. The table lists more than 300,000 clones, roughly 89% of them singletons, with roughly 1.9% in the top ten. The clonotype originates from a woman in her twenties or thirties with COVID-19, enrolled during active disease. Input material: peripheral blood. V is TRBV5-4 and J is TRBJ1-3, with D perhaps TRBD1 (5 bases). The CDR3 spells CASSLTEDGNTIYF. CDR3 DNA: TGTGCCAGCAGCCTGACAGAGGACGGAAACACCATATATTTT.